Below are 29 T cell receptor beta chains sequenced from a single sample in a study of blood T cell repertoires in COVID-19. Libraries were prepared by immunoSEQ multiplex PCR; TCRdb keeps only in-frame clonotypes and omits some of them. The data contain 110,000 to 150,000 clones, around three quarters of them singletons. The sample comprised peripheral blood. These receptors all stem from a man in his fifties or sixties with active or convalescent COVID-19.

The chain recombines TRBV9 with TRBJ2-3, with D hard to call. In germline, CDR1 is SGDLS, CDR2 YYNGEE. Trimming pared 3 bases from V and 2 bases from J, leaving 4 bases between. The CDR3 runs 12 residues. CDR3 nucleotide sequence: TGTGCCAGCAGCGCCTACACAGATACGCAGTATTTT. Its translation is CASSAYTDTQYF.

The CDR3 region is CASSPWSETSYEQYF. CDR3 in DNA: TGCGCCAGCAGCCCATGGAGTGAGACCTCCTACGAGCAGTACTTC. The V and J genes are TRBV4-1 and TRBJ2-7; D is unresolved. Looked up from germline, CDR1 is MGHRA and CDR2 is YSYEKL. V lost 4 bases and J 0 bases, leaving 13 bases between the germline ends. The CDR3 runs 15 residues.

This clone has more than one count but fewer than ten. The V call is TRBV30, the J call TRBJ1-4, with D perhaps TRBD1 (5 bases). CDR3 length equals 13 residues. V was clipped by 2 bases and J by 7 bases, with 11 bases between them. The germline V gene encodes CDR1 GTSNPN and CDR2 SVGIG (reference sequence). CDR3 DNA: TGTGCCTGGAGTAAAAGAACAGGTGAAAAACTGTTTTTT. Translation gives CAWSKRTGEKLFF.

The chain combines TRBV2 with TRBJ2-5; 8 bases are a match to TRBD1. The CDR3 runs 15 residues. Germline-derived CDR1 and CDR2 are SNHLY and FYNNEI. The V and J ends lost 6 bases and 5 bases, in that order; junction bases with no gene match: 11. The CDR3: CASSQGRGQEETQYF. Written as DNA, the CDR3 is TGTGCCAGCAGCCAGGGCAGGGGGCAGGAGGAGACCCAGTACTTC.

V and J are TRBV29-1 and TRBJ2-7; TRBD2 might be the D (5 bases). Between the trimmed V and J ends, which lost 5 bases and 4 bases, there was a span of 6 bases. The CDR3 runs to 10 residues. The germline CDR1 and CDR2 sequences are SQVTM and ANQGSEA. This chain's CDR3 is CSVRTYEQYF. Written as DNA, the CDR3 is TGCAGCGTTCGGACTTACGAGCAGTACTTC.

The chain employs TRBV28 and TRBJ2-5; weak D call: TRBD2 (6 bases). The CDR3 is made up of 14 amino acids. V lost 2 bases and J lost 0, with 7 bases in between. The germline V gene has CDR1 MDHEN and CDR2 SYDVKM. CDR3 sequence reads: CASSLVADQETQYF. The CDR3 DNA is TGTGCCAGCAGTTTAGTAGCGGACCAAGAGACCCAGTACTTC. The full variable domain, rest sourced from reference TRBV28 and TRBJ2-5, is DVKVTQSSRYLVKRTGEKVFLECVQDMDHENMFWYRQDPGLGLRLIYFSYDVKMKEKGDIPEGYSVSREKKERFSLILESASTNQTSMYLCASSLVADQETQYFGPGTRLLVL.

The rearrangement links TRBV5-1 to TRBJ1-2; TRBD1 agrees at 8 bases. There are 16 residues in the CDR3. J gave up 2 bases and V 3 bases, and 9 bases lay outside the gene matches. Germline V gene data show CDR1 as SGHRS and CDR2 as YFSETQ. The CDR3 loop reads CASSSFPGQANYGYTF. In nucleotides, the CDR3 is TGCGCCAGCAGCTCCTTTCCGGGACAGGCAAACTATGGCTACACCTTC.

This chain uses TRBV7-9 with TRBJ2-7; D is ambiguous. V dropped 3 bases and J dropped 6 bases, with 6 bases sitting between them. This CDR3 has 11 amino acids. From germline, CDR1 is SEHNR and CDR2 FQNEAQ (reference sequence). CDR3 sequence (DNA): TGTGCCAGCAGCTTTTTGGCCGAGCAGTACTTC. It encodes CASSFLAEQYF.

The CDR3 loop is CASSAGWTGGLNEQFF. In DNA, the CDR3 is TGTGCCAGCAGTGCAGGCTGGACAGGGGGTTTAAATGAGCAGTTCTTC. This sequence joins TRBV6-1 and TRBJ2-1; 10 nucleotides match TRBD1. The CDR3 sequence is 16 residues long. The germline V gene has CDR1 MNHNS and CDR2 SASEGT. Losses at the gene ends were 4 bases for V and 7 bases for J; bases not matched to a gene: 10.

The chain carries TRBV19 and TRBJ1-5; D perhaps matches TRBD1 (6 bases). Germline V gene lookup returns CDR1 LNHDA and CDR2 SQIVND (reference sequence). V was pared by 5 bases and J by 1 base, with 15 bases between. There are 16 residues in the CDR3. The CDR3 is CASSAPGVWSNQPQHF. The CDR3 coding sequence is TGTGCCAGTAGTGCCCCAGGGGTGTGGAGCAATCAGCCCCAGCATTTT. Full variable domain (rest looked up from reference TRBV19 and TRBJ1-5): DGGITQSPKYLFRKEGQNVTLSCEQNLNHDAMYWYRQDPGQGLRLIYYSQIVNDFQKGDIAEGYSVSREKKESFPLTVTSAQKNPTAFYLCASSAPGVWSNQPQHFGDGTRLSIL.

The V and J genes are TRBV24-1 and TRBJ1-6, with TRBD1 as a possible D gene (6 bases). There are 17 residues in the CDR3. V was pared by 5 bases and J by 2 bases, with 15 bases between. Germline-derived CDR1 and CDR2 are KGHDR and SFDVKD. This CDR3 reads CATSATQGEAYNSPLHF. The CDR3 bases are TGTGCCACCAGTGCCACACAGGGAGAGGCCTATAATTCACCCCTCCACTTT.

The chain links TRBV6-5 to TRBJ1-2; D is ambiguous. The CDR3 covers 13 residues. V was pared by 2 bases and J by 4 bases, with 8 bases between. Per germline, CDR1 MNHEY and CDR2 SVGAGI. CDR3 nucleotides: TGTGCCAGCAGTTACACCGGGATCTATGGCTACACCTTC. This encodes CASSYTGIYGYTF.

The CDR3 nucleotides read TGTGCCAGCAGCTCCCTAGCGGGAGGAACAGATACGCAGTATTTT. Translating it yields CASSSLAGGTDTQYF. The chain has TRBV7-3 and TRBJ2-3; 11 positions agree with TRBD2. CDR1 is SGHTA, CDR2 FQGTGA, per germline. The CDR3 consists of 15 residues. The trim removed 4 bases at V and 3 bases at J, leaving 3 bases unmatched.

The chain couples TRBV6-5 to TRBJ1-2; TRBD1 is a possible D gene (6 bases). This CDR3 region has 14 residues. V was trimmed by 6 bases and J by 4 bases, leaving 15 bases between them. Germline CDR1 MNHEY, CDR2 SVGAGI. As DNA, the CDR3 is TGTGCCAGCAGAGTTTCACAGGGCCCCTATGGCTACACCTTC. Residues: CASRVSQGPYGYTF.

This clone was detected a few times. The V gene is TRBV2, the J gene TRBJ2-2; D gene ambiguous. Germline CDR1 SNHLY, CDR2 FYNNEI. CDR3 length equals 13 residues. V lost 10 bases to trimming and J lost 1 base, with 10 bases between them. The CDR3 coding sequence is TGTGCCACCCGAGAGGAGAACACCGGGGAGCTGTTTTTT. It encodes CATREENTGELFF.

The V call is TRBV5-1, the J call TRBJ1-1; possibly TRBD1 for D (6 bases). Germline V gives CDR1 SGHRS, CDR2 YFSETQ. This CDR3 region has 15 residues. V lost 0 bases and J lost 5, with 14 bases in between. The CDR3 spells CASSLVGRGRTEAFF. The CDR3 coding sequence is TGCGCCAGCAGCTTGGTTGGCAGGGGAAGAACTGAAGCTTTCTTT.

The rearrangement uses TRBV21-1 and TRBJ2-3; the D segment call TRBD2 is taken from the table without a DNA check. TRBV21-1 is a documented pseudogene. The CDR3 sequence is 15 residues long. The CDR3 bases are TGTGCCAGCAGCAAAGGGGAGACGGTCACAGATACGCAGTATTTT. Its protein is CASSKGETVTDTQYF.

V and J are TRBV9 and TRBJ2-7, with 9 bases fitting TRBD2. Germline trimming cut 3 bases from V and 2 bases from J; bases unmatched to any gene: 9. CDR3 length: 16 amino acids. The germline CDR1 and CDR2 sequences are SGDLS and YYNGEE. The CDR3 loop reads CASSASLAGSPYEQYF. CDR3 sequence (DNA): TGTGCCAGCAGCGCGAGTCTAGCGGGAAGCCCCTACGAGCAGTACTTC.

The CDR3 sequence is CASMEGQVFKPQHF. The DNA of the CDR3 is TGTGCCAGTATGGAGGGACAGGTTTTCAAGCCCCAGCATTTT. The chain carries TRBV19 and TRBJ1-5, with TRBD1 matching 8 bases. The CDR3 sequence is 14 residues long. Germline V gene sequence: CDR1 LNHDA, CDR2 SQIVND (reference sequence). With 7 bases clipped from V and 8 bases from J, the junction kept 10 bases outside the gene matches. The full variable domain, rest sourced from reference TRBV19 and TRBJ1-5, is DGGITQSPKYLFRKEGQNVTLSCEQNLNHDAMYWYRQDPGQGLRLIYYSQIVNDFQKGDIAEGYSVSREKKESFPLTVTSAQKNPTAFYLCASMEGQVFKPQHFGDGTRLSIL.

The sample holds many counts of this clone. The chain employs TRBV4-1 and TRBJ2-3; unclear D gene. Per germline, CDR1 MGHRA and CDR2 YSYEKL. This CDR3 has 12 amino acids. V gave up 8 bases and J gave up 2 bases, with 8 bases separating them. As DNA, the CDR3 is TGCGCCAGCGGTAGTACCACAGATACGCAGTATTTT. It is translated as CASGSTTDTQYF.

The rearrangement uses TRBV2 and TRBJ2-3; TRBD2 agrees at 9 bases. CDR1 and CDR2 from the germline V gene are SNHLY and FYNNEI. CDR3 size: 18 residues. The V segment lost 6 bases and the J segment 5 bases; nucleotides outside the gene matches: 18. This CDR3 reads CASSVEDYAGGARDTQYF. In DNA, the CDR3 is TGTGCCAGCAGCGTGGAGGACTATGCGGGGGGGGCACGAGATACGCAGTATTTT.

The rearrangement joins TRBV6-2 or TRBV6-3 to TRBJ2-1, with D possibly TRBD2 on 6 matching bases. In germline, CDR1 is MNHEY, CDR2 SVGEGT. Trimming left V 5 bases short and J 4 bases short, with 9 bases between. CDR3 length: 13 amino acids. The chain's CDR3 is CASSQTSYNEQFF. In nucleotides, the CDR3 is TGTGCCAGCAGTCAGACTAGTTACAATGAGCAGTTCTTC.

The J gene is TRBJ2-1, the V gene TRBV24-1; D ambiguous. Trimming took off 2 bases at V and 3 bases at J, with 4 bases between the two ends. The CDR3 totals 13 residues. Germline assignment: CDR1 KGHDR and CDR2 SFDVKD. CDR3 bases: TGTGCCACCAGTGATTCCGGCTACAATGAGCAGTTCTTC. Translating it yields CATSDSGYNEQFF.

The chain couples TRBV19 to TRBJ1-1; no reliable D call. The CDR3 runs to 14 residues. Per the germline V gene, CDR1 is LNHDA and CDR2 is SQIVND (reference sequence). V shed 5 bases and J shed 1 base, with 11 bases lying between them. The CDR3 nucleotides read TGTGCCAGTAGTTTTTTCTCAGGGAACACTGAAGCTTTCTTT. Translating gives CASSFFSGNTEAFF.

As DNA, the CDR3 is TGTGCCATCAGTGAATCGGGGACAGGGAATCAGCCCCAGCATTTT. Protein product: CAISESGTGNQPQHF. The J gene is TRBJ1-5, the V gene TRBV10-3; 9 bases are a match to TRBD1. Trimming cost V 3 bases and J 4 bases; bases outside gene matches: 4. This CDR3 comprises 15 residues. Germline loops: CDR1 ENHRY, CDR2 SYGVKD.

This clone was seen a single time. One junction end disagrees with the germline gene, perhaps due to a read error. V is TRBV11-2 and J is TRBJ2-5; TRBD1 matches 10 bases. Germline V lookup: CDR1 SGHAT, CDR2 FQNNGV. The CDR3 runs to 14 residues. The DNA of the CDR3 is TGTGCCAGCAGCCTAGACAGGGGGCCGGAGACCCAGTACTTC. This gives the protein CASSLDRGPETQYF.

This clone was seen only a few times. The chain couples TRBV4-1 to TRBJ2-5; 13 nucleotides align to TRBD2. The CDR3 covers 16 residues. Per the germline V gene, CDR1 is MGHRA and CDR2 is YSYEKL. J gave up 5 bases and V 3 bases, and 6 bases lay outside the gene matches. DNA of the CDR3: TGCGCCAGCAGCCAGTTAGGACTAGCGGGAGTTGAGACCCAGTACTTC. Translated, it gives CASSQLGLAGVETQYF.

The chain carries TRBV5-6 and TRBJ1-2; D is ambiguous. V dropped 4 bases and J dropped 9 bases, with 25 bases sitting between them. CDR3 length equals 16 residues. The V gene's germline CDR1 is SGHDT and CDR2 YYEEEE. The CDR3 loop reads CASSHGGIFTLERYTF. CDR3 in DNA: TGTGCCAGCAGCCACGGAGGGATATTTACCCTAGAGCGCTACACCTTC.

The gene calls are TRBV6-2 or TRBV6-3 and TRBJ1-5; perhaps TRBD1 as D (6 bases). The CDR3 has 14 residues. Germline V gives CDR1 MNHEY, CDR2 SVGEGT. V lost 0 bases, J lost 4 bases, and 7 bases lay in between. The CDR3 reads CASSYSGGNQPQHF. In nucleotides, the CDR3 is TGTGCCAGCAGTTACTCAGGGGGTAATCAGCCCCAGCATTTT.